This T cell receptor beta chain originates from a study of blood T cell repertoires in COVID-19. Overall study: T cells, B-cell-depleted T cells, or PBMCs provided the cDNA or gDNA that served as material.

Clinical history reported by participants formed the basis on which cohorts were assigned. Cohort 3 donors were reported recovered after two negative PCRs, clearance, or symptom resolution. Clones were sequenced by immunoSEQ multiplex PCR, and TCRdb holds only the in-frame ones, with some missing. The sample contains a few hundred thousand clones, about four fifths of which appear only once. This receptor was obtained from a woman aged 45-65 years who had recovered from COVID-19. The source material was PBMCs or T cells enriched from blood (not recorded which).

The CDR3 protein is CASSPNSSPNTEAFF. CDR3 DNA: TGTGCCAGCAGCCCCAATTCGAGTCCCAACACTGAAGCTTTCTTT. The chain links TRBV11-3 to TRBJ1-1; D uncertain. In germline, CDR1 is SGHNT, CDR2 YENEEA. This CDR3 region has 15 residues. With 5 bases removed from V and 2 bases from J, the gap between germline ends came to 15 bases.